This paragraph covers one T cell receptor (beta chain) sequence. This clonotype was observed many times. Its antigen has not been determined. No qualities accompany the bases; no much larger clone lies one base away. Stable Graves' hyperthyroidism was defined as the absence of progression to ophthalmopathy over 18 months of follow-up. Hyperthyroidism patients were newly diagnosed, had a disease duration of under 2 months, and were aged 18 to 65 years. Exclusion was applied to patients with uncontrolled infections, other autoimmune diseases, pregnancy or lactation. Diagnoses relied on clinical symptoms, serum thyroxine and TRAb, thyroid ultrasound and orbital computed tomography. PBMCs were separated from 8 to 10 ml of fresh peripheral blood using Ficoll-Paque density gradient centrifugation. Total RNA was extracted using Trizol reagent, and RNA quality was assessed on an Agilent 2100 Bioanalyzer. TCR beta CDR3 regions were amplified from RNA transcripts. A first-round RT-PCR of the TCR CDR3 used the HTBI primer set with the Qiagen OneStep RT-PCR kit. Libraries were constructed in a second round of multiplex PCR, after which size selection and purification were performed. The libraries were sequenced on an Illumina HiSeq2000 using paired-end 100 bp reads. Concerning the study's data processing: SOAPnuke was used to process the raw data, throwing out any read that contained adapters or uncalled bases, had a mean Phred below 15, or lacked an exact constant-primer or identifier match. COPE v1.2.5 was used to merge high-quality paired reads, and clonotypes were defined as unique nucleotide sequences. MiTCR v1.1 was used to align clonotypes to the IMGT TRBV, TRBD and TRBJ reference segments. The analysis was restricted to V-J combinations with a frequency above 0.0001, which together covered 99.2% of the repertoires. The TCS score was defined as F50 (clonal expansion) divided by E x V (chaos), with BLOSUM62-based TCRdist calculated between CDR3 peptides within each V-J. Welch's t-statistics and random forest reduced 500 to 550 V-J features to roughly 13, which were used in a naive Bayes classifier (R e1071). In TCRdb, the public reads were trimmed at Q25 with fastp and aligned with MiXCR, with productive beta chains retained. CDR3 protein sequences are deduplicated, and each keeps its most common genes and DNA. These V and J calls rely on TCRdb rather than the paper's analysis. The sample table shows approximately 510,000 distinct CDR3 sequences, and around 20% are seen once. The ten largest make up around 27% of the sample.

The data were taken from a study of T cells in Graves' hyperthyroidism and ophthalmopathy (dated by TCRdb to between 2019 and 2020). Concerning the study at large: Peripheral blood was sampled at the time of initial diagnosis, prior to any treatment. TCR V-J signatures able to tell the groups apart were searched for in a discovery cohort of some 100 patients, of whom over 40 had Graves' ophthalmopathy and more than 55 had stable Graves' hyperthyroidism. Thyroid tissue and blood T-cell repertoires from more than 5 Graves' hyperthyroidism patients were also compared in the study. Prospective prediction of ophthalmopathy was tested in an independent validation cohort of approximately 19 hyperthyroidism patients and 15 to 17 patients who later progressed to ophthalmopathy. TCR Vbeta CDR3 sequencing of some 140 peripheral blood samples (approximately 44 ophthalmopathy, 75 hyperthyroidism and approximately 17 progressor patients) is reported in the paper. After blood sampling, hyperthyroidism patients were treated with methimazole at a starting dose of 30 mg daily, and ophthalmopathy patients were treated with high-dose intravenous methylprednisolone. The 95 to 100 discovery patients were randomly divided into training and test sets at a 7:3 ratio.

V is cut by 3 bases and J by 2 bases, and the space between the germline ends is 8 bases. Taken from the germline V gene, the CDR1 and CDR2 loops are MNHEY and SVGAGI. Taken from cysteine to phenylalanine, the CDR3 has 14 residues. Only CDR3 DNA remains: 42 bases, in frame from the first base. General study outcomes and caveats: Ophthalmopathy was separated from stable hyperthyroidism by a 13 V-J signature model, with 85% to 90% sensitivity and roughly 84% specificity obtained in cross-validation and 80%/75% obtained in testing. In validation, the model predicted progression to ophthalmopathy with approximately 70% sensitivity and less than 75% specificity, a median of around 6.6 months before onset. Most expanded thyroid clonotypes (frequency above 0.001) were also detected in blood, suggesting blood repertoires may reflect thyroid immune responses. Sample size was not statistically predetermined, and investigators were not blinded to group allocation.

Sequenced input: blood. The chain couples TRBV6-5 to TRBJ1-3, with TRBD1 perhaps the D gene, on 6 matching bases. This receptor was identified in a man between 18 and 35 years old with Graves' hyperthyroidism. The bases are TGTGCCAGCAGTTATAAGGGGGCTGGAAACACCATATATTTT. This translates into CASSYKGAGNTIYF.